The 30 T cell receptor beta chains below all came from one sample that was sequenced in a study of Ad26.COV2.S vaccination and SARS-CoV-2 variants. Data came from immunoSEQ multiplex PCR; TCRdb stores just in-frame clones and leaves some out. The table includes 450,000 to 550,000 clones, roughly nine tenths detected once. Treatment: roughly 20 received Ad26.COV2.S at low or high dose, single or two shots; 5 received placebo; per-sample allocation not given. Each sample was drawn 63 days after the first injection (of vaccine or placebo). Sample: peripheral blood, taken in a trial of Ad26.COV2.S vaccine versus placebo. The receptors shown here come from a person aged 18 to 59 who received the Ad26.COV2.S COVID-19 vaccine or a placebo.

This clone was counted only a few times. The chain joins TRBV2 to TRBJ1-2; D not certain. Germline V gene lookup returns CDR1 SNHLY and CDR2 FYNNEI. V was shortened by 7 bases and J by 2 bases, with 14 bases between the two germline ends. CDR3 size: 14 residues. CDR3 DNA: TGTGCCAGCACCTATCTAAACTCAAACTATGGCTACACCTTC. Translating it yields CASTYLNSNYGYTF.

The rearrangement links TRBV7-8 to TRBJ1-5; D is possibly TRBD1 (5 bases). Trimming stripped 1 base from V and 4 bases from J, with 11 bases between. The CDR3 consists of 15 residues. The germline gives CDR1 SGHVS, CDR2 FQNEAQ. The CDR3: CASSLEDTNNQPQHF. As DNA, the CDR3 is TGTGCCAGCAGCTTAGAGGACACAAATAATCAGCCCCAGCATTTT.

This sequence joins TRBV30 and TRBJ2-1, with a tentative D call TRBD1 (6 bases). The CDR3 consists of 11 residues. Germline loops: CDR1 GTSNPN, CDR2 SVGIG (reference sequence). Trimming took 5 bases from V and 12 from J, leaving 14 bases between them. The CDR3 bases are TGTGCCTGGTCATACAGGGTTGGGCAGTTCTTC. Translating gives CAWSYRVGQFF.

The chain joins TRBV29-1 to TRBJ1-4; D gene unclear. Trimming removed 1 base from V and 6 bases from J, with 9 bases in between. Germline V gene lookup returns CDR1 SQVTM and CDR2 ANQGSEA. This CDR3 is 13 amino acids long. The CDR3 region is CSVEGDGHEKLFF. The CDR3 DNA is TGCAGCGTTGAAGGAGACGGGCATGAAAAACTGTTTTTT.

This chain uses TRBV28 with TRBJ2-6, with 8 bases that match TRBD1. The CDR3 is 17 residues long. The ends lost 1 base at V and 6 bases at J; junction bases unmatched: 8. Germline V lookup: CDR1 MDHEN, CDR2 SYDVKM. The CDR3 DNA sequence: TGTGCCAGCAGTTTATATAGGACAGGGTCTAAGGCCAACGTCCTGACTTTC. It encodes CASSLYRTGSKANVLTF.

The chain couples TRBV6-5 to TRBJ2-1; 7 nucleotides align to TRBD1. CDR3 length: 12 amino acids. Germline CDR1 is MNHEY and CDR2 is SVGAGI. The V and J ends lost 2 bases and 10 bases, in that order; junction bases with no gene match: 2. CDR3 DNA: TGTGCCAGCAGTTACCCGACAGGGGAGCAGTTCTTC. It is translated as CASSYPTGEQFF.

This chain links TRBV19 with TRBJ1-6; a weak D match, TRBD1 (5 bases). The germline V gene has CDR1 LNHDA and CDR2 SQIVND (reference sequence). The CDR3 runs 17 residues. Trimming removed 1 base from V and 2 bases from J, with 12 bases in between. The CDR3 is CASSIVGTGAYNSPLHF. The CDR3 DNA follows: TGTGCCAGTAGTATAGTCGGGACTGGGGCCTATAATTCACCCCTCCACTTT.

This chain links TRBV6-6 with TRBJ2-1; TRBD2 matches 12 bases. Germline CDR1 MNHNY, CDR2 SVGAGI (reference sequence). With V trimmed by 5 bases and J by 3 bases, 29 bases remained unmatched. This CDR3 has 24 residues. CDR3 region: CASSPARASGRAPSSPTSYNEQFF. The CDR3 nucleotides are TGTGCCAGCAGTCCCGCGAGAGCTAGCGGGAGGGCCCCGTCAAGTCCCACAAGCTACAATGAGCAGTTCTTC.

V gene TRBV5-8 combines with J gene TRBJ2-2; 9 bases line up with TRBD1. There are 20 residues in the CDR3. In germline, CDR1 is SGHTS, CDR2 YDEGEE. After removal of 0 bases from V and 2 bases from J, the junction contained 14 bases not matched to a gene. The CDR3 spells CASSLETPGQGPLNTGELFF. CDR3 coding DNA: TGTGCCAGCAGCTTGGAAACACCGGGACAGGGCCCCCTTAACACCGGGGAGCTGTTTTTT.

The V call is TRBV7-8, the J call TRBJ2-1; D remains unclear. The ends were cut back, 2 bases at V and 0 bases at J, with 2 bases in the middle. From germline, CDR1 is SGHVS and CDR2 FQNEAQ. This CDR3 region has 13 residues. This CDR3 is CASSLNSYNEQFF. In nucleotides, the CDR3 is TGTGCCAGCAGCTTAAACTCCTACAATGAGCAGTTCTTC.

Here the CDR3 DNA reads TGTGCCAGCAGGCGACTCGGGATCACTGAAGCTTTCTTT. This translates into CASRRLGITEAFF. The V gene is TRBV14, the J gene TRBJ1-1; D unresolved. The CDR3 consists of 13 residues. The V end was cut by 6 bases, the J end by 4 bases, with 12 bases between. The V gene's germline CDR1 is SGHDN and CDR2 FVKESK.

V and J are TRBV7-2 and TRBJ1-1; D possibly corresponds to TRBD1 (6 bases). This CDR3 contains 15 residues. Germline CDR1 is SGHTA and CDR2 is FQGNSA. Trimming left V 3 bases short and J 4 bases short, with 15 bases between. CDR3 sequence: CASSLPTGRGTEAFF. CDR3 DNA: TGTGCCAGCAGCTTGCCGACAGGACGGGGCACTGAAGCTTTCTTT.

The CDR3 DNA follows: TGTGCCAGCAGTGGGGTCGGACATTTCTCTGGAAACACCATATATTTT. It is translated as CASSGVGHFSGNTIYF. The chain combines TRBV2 with TRBJ1-3; the D gene is possibly TRBD1 (5 bases). Germline V gene sequence: CDR1 SNHLY, CDR2 FYNNEI. This CDR3 spans 16 amino acids. The germline V and J ends were trimmed by 4 bases and 0 bases, with 13 bases remaining between them.

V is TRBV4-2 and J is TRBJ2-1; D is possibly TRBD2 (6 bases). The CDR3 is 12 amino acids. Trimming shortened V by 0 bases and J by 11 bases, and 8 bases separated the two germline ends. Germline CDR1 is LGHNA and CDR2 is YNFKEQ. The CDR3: CASSQDRTKQFF. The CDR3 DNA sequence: TGTGCCAGCAGCCAAGACCGGACTAAGCAGTTCTTC.

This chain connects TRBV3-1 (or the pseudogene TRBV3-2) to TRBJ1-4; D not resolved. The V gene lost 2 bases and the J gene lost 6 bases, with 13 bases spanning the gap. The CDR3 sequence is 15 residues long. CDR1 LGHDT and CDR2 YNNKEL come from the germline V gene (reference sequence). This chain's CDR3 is CASSQPSGLHEKLFF. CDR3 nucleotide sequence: TGTGCCAGCAGCCAACCCTCGGGGTTGCATGAAAAACTGTTTTTT.

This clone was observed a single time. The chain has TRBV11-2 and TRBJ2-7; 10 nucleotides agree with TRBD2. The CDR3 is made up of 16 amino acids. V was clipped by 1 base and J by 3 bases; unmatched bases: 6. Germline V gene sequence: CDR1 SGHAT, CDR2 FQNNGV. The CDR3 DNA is TGTGCCAGCAGCTTAGTAGGTCTAGCGGGAGTCTACGAGCAGTACTTC. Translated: CASSLVGLAGVYEQYF. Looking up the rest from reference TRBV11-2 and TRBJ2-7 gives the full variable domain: EAGVAQSPRYKIIEKRQSVAFWCNPISGHATLYWYQQILGQGPKLLIQFQNNGVVDDSQLPKDRFSAERLKGVDSTLKIQPAKLEDSAVYLCASSLVGLAGVYEQYFGPGTRLTVT.

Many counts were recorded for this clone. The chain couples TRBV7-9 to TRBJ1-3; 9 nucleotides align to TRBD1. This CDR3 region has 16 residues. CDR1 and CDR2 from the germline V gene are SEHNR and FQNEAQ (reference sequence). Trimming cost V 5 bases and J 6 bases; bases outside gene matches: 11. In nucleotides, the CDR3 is TGTGCCAGCAGCCACCTGGGACAGGGAGTCGAAAACACCATATATTTT. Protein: CASSHLGQGVENTIYF.

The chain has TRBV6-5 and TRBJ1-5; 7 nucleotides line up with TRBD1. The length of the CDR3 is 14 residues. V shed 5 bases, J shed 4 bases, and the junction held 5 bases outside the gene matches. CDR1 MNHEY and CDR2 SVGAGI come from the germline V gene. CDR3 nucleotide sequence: TGTGCCAGCAGTACTGGGACAGCGAATCAGCCCCAGCATTTT. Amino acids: CASSTGTANQPQHF.

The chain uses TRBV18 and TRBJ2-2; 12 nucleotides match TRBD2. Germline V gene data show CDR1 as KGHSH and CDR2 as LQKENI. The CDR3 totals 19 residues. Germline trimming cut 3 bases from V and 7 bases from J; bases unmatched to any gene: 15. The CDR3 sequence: CASSPRQARLAGEVGELFF. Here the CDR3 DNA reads TGTGCCAGCTCACCCAGACAGGCGAGACTAGCGGGAGAGGTCGGGGAGCTGTTTTTT.

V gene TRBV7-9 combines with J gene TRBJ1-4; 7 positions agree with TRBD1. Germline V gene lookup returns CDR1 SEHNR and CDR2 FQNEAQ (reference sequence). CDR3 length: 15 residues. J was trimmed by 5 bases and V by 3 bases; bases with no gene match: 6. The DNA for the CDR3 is TGTGCCAGCAGCTTGGAGGACAGGCCCAATGAAAAACTGTTTTTT. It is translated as CASSLEDRPNEKLFF.

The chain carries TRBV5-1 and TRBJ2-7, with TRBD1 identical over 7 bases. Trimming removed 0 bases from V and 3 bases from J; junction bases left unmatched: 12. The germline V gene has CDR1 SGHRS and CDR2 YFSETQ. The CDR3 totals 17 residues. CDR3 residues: CASSLAVSRDRVYEQYF. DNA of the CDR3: TGCGCCAGCAGCTTGGCCGTTTCTCGTGACAGGGTCTACGAGCAGTACTTC. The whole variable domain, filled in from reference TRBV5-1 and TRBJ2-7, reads KAGVTQTPRYLIKTRGQQVTLSCSPISGHRSVSWYQQTPGQGLQFLFEYFSETQRNKGNFPGRFSGRQFSNSRSEMNVSTLELGDSALYLCASSLAVSRDRVYEQYFGPGTRLTVT.

CDR3 DNA sequence: TGTGCCAGCAGCTTATCTTCGGGGCTAGCACATGAGCAGTTCTTC. This sequence encodes CASSLSSGLAHEQFF. The V and J genes are TRBV7-3 and TRBJ2-1; D tentatively reads TRBD1 or TRBD2 (5 bases each). The CDR3 has 15 residues. The V gene's germline CDR1 is SGHTA and CDR2 FQGTGA. Trimming took 2 bases from V and 8 from J, leaving 16 bases between them.

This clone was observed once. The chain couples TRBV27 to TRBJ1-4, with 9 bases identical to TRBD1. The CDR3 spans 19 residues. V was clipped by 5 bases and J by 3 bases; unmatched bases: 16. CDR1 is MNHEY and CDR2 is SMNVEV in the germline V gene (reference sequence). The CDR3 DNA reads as TGTGCCAGCAGTACCTACCGGGACAGGGTGTATAGGGCTAATGAAAAACTGTTTTTT. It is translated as CASSTYRDRVYRANEKLFF.

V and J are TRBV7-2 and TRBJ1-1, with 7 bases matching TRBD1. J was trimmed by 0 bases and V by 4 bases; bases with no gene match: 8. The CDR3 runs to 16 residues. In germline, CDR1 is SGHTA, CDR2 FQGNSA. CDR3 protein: CASSSRPGQMNTEAFF. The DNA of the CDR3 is TGTGCCAGCAGCTCGAGGCCGGGACAGATGAACACTGAAGCTTTCTTT. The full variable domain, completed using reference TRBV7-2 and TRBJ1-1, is GAGVSQSPSNKVTEKGKDVELRCDPISGHTALYWYRQSLGQGLEFLIYFQGNSAPDKSGLPSDRFSAERTGGSVSTLTIQRTQQEDSAVYLCASSSRPGQMNTEAFFGQGTRLTVV.

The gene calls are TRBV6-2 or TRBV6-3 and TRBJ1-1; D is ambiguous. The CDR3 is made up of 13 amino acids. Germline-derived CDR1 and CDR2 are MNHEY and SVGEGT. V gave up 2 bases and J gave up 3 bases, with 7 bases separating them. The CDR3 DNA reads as TGTGCCAGCAGTTACCGGGTCTACACTGAAGCTTTCTTT. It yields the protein CASSYRVYTEAFF.

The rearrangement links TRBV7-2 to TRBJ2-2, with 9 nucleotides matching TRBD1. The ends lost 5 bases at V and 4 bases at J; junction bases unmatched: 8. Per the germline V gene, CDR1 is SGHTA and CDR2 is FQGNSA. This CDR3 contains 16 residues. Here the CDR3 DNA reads TGTGCCAGCAGCCCAGACAGGGGGAAGAGCACCGGGGAGCTGTTTTTT. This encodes CASSPDRGKSTGELFF.

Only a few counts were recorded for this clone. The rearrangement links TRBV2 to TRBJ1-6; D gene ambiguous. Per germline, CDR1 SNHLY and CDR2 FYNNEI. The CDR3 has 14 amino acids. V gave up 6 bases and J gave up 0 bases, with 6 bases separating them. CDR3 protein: CASSEGSYNSPLHF. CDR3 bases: TGTGCCAGCAGCGAGGGCTCCTATAATTCACCCCTCCACTTT.

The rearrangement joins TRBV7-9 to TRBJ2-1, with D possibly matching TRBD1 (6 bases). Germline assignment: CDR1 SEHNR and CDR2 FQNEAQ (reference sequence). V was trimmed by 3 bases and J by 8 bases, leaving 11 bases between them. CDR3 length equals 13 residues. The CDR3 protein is CASSFQGSYEQFF. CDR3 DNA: TGTGCCAGCAGCTTCCAGGGGTCCTATGAGCAGTTCTTC.

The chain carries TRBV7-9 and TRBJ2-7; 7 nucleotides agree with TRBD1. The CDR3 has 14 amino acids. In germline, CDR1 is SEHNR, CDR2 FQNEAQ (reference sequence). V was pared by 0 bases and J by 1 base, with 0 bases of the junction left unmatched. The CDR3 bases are TGTGCCAGCAGCTTAGCGGACAGGTCCTACGAGCAGTACTTC. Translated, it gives CASSLADRSYEQYF.

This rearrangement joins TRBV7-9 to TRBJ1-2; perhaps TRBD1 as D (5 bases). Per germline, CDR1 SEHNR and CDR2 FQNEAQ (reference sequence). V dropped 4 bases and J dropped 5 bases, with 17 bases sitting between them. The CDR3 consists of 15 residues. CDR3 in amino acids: CASSSSGQTSYGYTF. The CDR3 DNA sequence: TGTGCCAGCAGCTCCTCGGGGCAAACTTCATATGGCTACACCTTC.